This T cell receptor (beta chain) was recovered during a study of follicular helper T cells after annual influenza vaccination. V dropped 5 bases and J dropped 0 bases, with 14 bases sitting between them. The CDR3 is 15 residues long. Germline CDR1 and CDR2: SGHRS and YFSETQ. Of note for this clone: What it binds is not known.

Time point here: 2014-2015 season, pre-vaccination. No donor had influenza vaccine in the prior 6 months; all lived in the community. Points from the study as a whole: Day 7 ICOS+CD38+ clones were most often found later in ICOS-CD38- cTfh cells. Change in circulating plasmablasts correlated with ICOS+CD38+ cTfh clonality change.

Assay used: immunoSEQ multiplex PCR; TCRdb lists only in-frame clones, some missing. This sample has 25,000 to 35,000 clones, with 70% to 90% found just once. The chain links TRBV5-1 to TRBJ1-1; no reliable D call. This receptor was taken from an adult who received the influenza vaccine. The material was CXCR5+ CD38- circulating T follicular helper cells from blood, obtained on the day of influenza vaccination. Subset specified: circulating Tfh, non-naive CD4+CXCR5+PD-1+ (ICOS+CD38+ or ICOS-CD38-). For the CDR3, the DNA is TGCGCCAGCAGTTTCAACAGTTTAATGAACACTGAAGCTTTCTTT. Translation gives CASSFNSLMNTEAFF.